The clone carrying this T cell receptor beta chain is a singleton in its sample. The data belong to a study of shared clonotypes between healthy human individuals. CDR1 is SGHDT, CDR2 YYEEEE, per germline. The CDR3 runs to 15 residues. Trimming left V 4 bases short and J 7 bases short, with 19 bases between. Measured with immunoSEQ multiplex PCR; TCRdb has only the in-frame clones, and not every one. This table has 170,000 or so clones, around 63% appearing once. The sequencing sample was made of memory CD4+ T cells sorted from blood. Noted subset: CD45RA-negative fraction. This clonotype was obtained from a man aged 25 to 45 in good health. The gene calls are TRBV5-6 and TRBJ2-3, with D possibly being TRBD2 (5 bases). CDR3 amino acids: CASSVGLPVRNTQYF. The CDR3 nucleotides read TGTGCCAGCAGCGTAGGACTCCCAGTACGTAATACGCAGTATTTT.